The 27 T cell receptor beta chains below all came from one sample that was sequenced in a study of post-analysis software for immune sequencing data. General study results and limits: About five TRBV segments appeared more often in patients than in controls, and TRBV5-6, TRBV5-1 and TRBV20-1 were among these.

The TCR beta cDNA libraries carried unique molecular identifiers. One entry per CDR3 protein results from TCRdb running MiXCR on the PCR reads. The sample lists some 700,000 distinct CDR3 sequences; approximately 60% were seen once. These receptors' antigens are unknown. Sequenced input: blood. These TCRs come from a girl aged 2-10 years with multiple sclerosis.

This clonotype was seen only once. The DNA of the CDR3 is TGTGCCAGCAGCCCTCGGACAGGGAGTTATTTATTGTACCAAGAGACCCAGTACTTC. Protein: CASSPRTGSYLLYQETQYF. The V call is TRBV7-7, the J call TRBJ2-5; 8 nucleotides agree with TRBD1. V lost 5 bases to trimming and J lost 0 bases; unmatched junction nucleotides: 17. The CDR3 runs to 19 residues. Germline V lookup: CDR1 SSHAT, CDR2 FNYEAQ (reference sequence).

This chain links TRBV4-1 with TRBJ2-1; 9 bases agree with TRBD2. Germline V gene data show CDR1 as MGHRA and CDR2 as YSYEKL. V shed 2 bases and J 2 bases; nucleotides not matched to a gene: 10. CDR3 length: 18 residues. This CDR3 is CASSQFGVGTSPYNEQFF. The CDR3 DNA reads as TGCGCCAGCAGCCAATTCGGGGTAGGGACTAGCCCCTACAATGAGCAGTTCTTC.

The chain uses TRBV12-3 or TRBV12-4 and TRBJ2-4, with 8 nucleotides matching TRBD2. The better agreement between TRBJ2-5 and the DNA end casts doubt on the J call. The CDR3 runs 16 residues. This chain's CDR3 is CASSFSGSLYQETQYF. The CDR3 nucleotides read TGTGCCAGCAGTTTCAGCGGGAGTTTGTACCAAGAGACCCAGTACTTC.

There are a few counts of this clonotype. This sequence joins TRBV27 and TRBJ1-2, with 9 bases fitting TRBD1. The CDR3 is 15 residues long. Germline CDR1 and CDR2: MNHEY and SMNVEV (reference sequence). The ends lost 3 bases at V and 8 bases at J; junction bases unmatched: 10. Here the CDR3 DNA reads TGTGCCAGCAGTTTTGGTACAGGGGGCAGGGGAGGCTACACCTTC. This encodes CASSFGTGGRGGYTF.

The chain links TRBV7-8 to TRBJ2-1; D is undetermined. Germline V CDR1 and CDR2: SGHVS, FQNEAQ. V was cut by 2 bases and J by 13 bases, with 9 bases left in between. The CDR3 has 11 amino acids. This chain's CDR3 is CASSLRVVQFF. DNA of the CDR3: TGTGCCAGCAGCTTACGGGTAGTCCAGTTCTTC.

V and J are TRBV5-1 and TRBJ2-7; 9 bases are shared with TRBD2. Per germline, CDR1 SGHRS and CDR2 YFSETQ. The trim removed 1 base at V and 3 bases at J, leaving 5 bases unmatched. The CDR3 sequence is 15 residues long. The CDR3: CASSLKAGGNYEQYF. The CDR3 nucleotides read TGCGCCAGCAGCTTGAAAGCGGGAGGTAACTACGAGCAGTACTTC.

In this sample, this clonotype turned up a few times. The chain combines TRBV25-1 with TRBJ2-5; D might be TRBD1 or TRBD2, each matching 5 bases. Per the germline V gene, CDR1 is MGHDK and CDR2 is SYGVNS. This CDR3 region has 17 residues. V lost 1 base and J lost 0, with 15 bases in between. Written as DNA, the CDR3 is TGTGCCAGCAGTGAATTTGAGGGAACAGGACACCAAGAGACCCAGTACTTC. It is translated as CASSEFEGTGHQETQYF.

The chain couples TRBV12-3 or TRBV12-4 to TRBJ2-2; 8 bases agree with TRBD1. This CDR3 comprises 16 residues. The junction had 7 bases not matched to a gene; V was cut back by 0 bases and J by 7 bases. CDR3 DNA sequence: TGTGCCAGCAGTTTAGCACTCAGGGGGCCGGACGGGGAGCTGTTTTTT. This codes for CASSLALRGPDGELFF.

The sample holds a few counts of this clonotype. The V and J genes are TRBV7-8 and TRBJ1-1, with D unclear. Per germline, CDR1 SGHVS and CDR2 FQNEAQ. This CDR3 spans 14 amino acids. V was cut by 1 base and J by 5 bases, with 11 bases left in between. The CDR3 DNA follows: TGTGCCAGCAGCTTAGGGGAGGAGGAAACTGAAGCTTTCTTT. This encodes CASSLGEEETEAFF.

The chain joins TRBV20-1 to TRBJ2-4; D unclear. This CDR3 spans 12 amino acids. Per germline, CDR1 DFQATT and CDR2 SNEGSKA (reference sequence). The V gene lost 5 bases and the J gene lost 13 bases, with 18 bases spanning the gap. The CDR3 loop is CSASLDEVGQYF. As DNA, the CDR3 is TGCAGTGCTTCCCTCGACGAGGTCGGGCAGTACTTC.

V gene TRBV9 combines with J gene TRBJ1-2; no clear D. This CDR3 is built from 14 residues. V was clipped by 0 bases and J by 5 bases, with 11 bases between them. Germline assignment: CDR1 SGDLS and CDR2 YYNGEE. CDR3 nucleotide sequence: TGTGCCAGCAGCGTAGTTGGGCAGAGTTATGGCTACACCTTC. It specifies CASSVVGQSYGYTF.

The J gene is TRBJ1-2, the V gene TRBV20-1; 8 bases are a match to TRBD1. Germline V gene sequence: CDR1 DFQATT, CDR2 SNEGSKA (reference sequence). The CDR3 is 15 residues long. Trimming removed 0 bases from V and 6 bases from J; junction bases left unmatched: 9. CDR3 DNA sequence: TGCAGTGCTAGAGATGGAACGGACAGGGTCAATGGCTACACCTTC. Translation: CSARDGTDRVNGYTF.

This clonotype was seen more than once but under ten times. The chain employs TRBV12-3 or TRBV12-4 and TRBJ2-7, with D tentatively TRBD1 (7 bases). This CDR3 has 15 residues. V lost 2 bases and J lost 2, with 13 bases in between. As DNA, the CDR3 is TGTGCCAGCAGTTTATTGGCAGGGGGGACCTACGAGCAGTACTTC. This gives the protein CASSLLAGGTYEQYF.

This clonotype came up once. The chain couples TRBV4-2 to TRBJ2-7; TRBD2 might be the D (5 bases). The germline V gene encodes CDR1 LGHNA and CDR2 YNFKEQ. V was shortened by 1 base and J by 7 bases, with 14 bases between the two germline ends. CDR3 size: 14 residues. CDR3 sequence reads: CASSQGLPRDEQYF. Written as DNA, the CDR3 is TGTGCCAGCAGCCAAGGACTACCTAGGGATGAGCAGTACTTC.

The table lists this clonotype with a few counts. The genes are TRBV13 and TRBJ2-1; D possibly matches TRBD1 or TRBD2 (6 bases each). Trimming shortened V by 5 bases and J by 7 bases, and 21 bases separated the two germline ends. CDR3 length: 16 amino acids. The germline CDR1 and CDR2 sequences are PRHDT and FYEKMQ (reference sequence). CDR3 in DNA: TGTGCCAGCAGCATACGACACAGGGACTCCGCAAATGAGCAGTTCTTC. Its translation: CASSIRHRDSANEQFF.

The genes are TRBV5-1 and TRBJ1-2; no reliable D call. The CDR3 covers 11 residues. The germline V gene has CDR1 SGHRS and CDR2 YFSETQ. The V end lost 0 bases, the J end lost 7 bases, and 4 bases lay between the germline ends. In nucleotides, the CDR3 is TGCGCCAGCAGCTTGGGCCCTGGCTACACCTTC. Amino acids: CASSLGPGYTF.

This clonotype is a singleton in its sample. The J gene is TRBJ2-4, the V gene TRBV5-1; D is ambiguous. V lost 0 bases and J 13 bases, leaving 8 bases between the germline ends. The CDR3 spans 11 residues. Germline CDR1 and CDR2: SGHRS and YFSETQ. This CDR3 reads CASSLGQIQYF. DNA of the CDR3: TGCGCCAGCAGCTTGGGTCAAATCCAGTACTTC.

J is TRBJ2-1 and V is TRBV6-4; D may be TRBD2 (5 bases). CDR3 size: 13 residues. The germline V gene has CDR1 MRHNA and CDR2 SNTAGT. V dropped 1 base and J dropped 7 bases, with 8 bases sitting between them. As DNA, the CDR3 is TGTGCCAGCAGTGACTTTACGGGGAATGAGCAGTTCTTC. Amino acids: CASSDFTGNEQFF.

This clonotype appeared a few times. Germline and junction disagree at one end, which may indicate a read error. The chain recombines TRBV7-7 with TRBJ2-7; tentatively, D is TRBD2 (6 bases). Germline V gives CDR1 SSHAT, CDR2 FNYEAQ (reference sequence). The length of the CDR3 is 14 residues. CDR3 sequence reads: CASSPSGLSYEQYF. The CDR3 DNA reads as TGTGCTAGCAGCCCGTCGGGACTCTCCTACGAGCAGTACTTC.

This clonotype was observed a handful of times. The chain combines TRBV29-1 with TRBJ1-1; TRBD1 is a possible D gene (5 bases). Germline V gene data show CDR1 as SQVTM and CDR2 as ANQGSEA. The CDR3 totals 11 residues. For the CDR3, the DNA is TGCAGTGGCGGGGCGCTCACTGAAGCTTTCTTT. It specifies CSGGALTEAFF. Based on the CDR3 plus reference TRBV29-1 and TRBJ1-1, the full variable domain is SAVISQKPSRDICQRGTSLTIQCQVDSQVTMMFWYRQQPGQSLTLIATANQGSEATYESGFVIDKFPISRPNLTFSTLTVSNMSPEDSSIYLCSGGALTEAFFGQGTRLTVV.

The DNA of the CDR3 is TGTGCCAGCAGTCCGACAGGGGGCTTTGAGCAGTTCTTC. As protein: CASSPTGGFEQFF. This chain connects TRBV12-3 or TRBV12-4 to TRBJ2-1; 10 bases agree with TRBD1. V lost 5 bases, J lost 9 bases, and 4 bases stayed unmatched. The CDR3 is 13 residues long.

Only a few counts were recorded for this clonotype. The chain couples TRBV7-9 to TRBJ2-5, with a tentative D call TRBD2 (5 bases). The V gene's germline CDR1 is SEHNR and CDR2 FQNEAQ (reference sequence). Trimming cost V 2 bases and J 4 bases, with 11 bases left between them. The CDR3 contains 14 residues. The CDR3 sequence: CASSLPVAGETQYF. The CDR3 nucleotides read TGTGCCAGCAGCTTACCAGTTGCGGGAGAGACCCAGTACTTC.

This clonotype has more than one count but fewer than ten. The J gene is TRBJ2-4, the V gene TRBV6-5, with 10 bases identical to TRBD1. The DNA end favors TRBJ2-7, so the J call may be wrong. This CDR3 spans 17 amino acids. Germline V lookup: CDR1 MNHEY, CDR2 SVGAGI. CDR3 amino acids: CASSYSAWDRGTYEQYF. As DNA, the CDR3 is TGTGCCAGCAGTTACTCGGCCTGGGACAGGGGCACCTACGAGCAGTACTTC.

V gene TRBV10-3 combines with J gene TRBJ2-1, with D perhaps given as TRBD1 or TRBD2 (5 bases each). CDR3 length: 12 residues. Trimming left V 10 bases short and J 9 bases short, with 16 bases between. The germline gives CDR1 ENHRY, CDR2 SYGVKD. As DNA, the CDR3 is TGTGCCACAGGGCGGGCCGAGGGTGAGCAGTTCTTC. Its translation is CATGRAEGEQFF.

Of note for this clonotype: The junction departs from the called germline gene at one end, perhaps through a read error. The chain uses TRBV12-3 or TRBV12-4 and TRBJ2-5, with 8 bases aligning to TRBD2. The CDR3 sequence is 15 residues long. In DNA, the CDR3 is TGTCCCAGCAGTTTGACGGGAGGGCCAATGGAGACCCAGTACTTC. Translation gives CPSSLTGGPMETQYF.

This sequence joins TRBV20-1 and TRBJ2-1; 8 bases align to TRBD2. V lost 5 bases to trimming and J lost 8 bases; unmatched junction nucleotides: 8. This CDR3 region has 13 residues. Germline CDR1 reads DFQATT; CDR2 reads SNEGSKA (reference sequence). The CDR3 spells CSALRGAYHEQFF. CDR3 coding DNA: TGCAGTGCTCTGCGGGGGGCATACCATGAGCAGTTCTTC.

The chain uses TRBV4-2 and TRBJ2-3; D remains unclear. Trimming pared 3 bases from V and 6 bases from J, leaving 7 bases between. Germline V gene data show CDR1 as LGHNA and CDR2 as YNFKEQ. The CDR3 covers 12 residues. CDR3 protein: CASSQQRDTQYF. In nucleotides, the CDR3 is TGTGCCAGCAGCCAGCAGAGGGATACGCAGTATTTT.